This TCR beta chain was obtained from a study of blood T cell repertoires in COVID-19. Only in-frame clones appear in the TCRdb table, and some are missing; sequencing was by immunoSEQ multiplex PCR. This sample has approximately 200,000 clones, with 80% to 85% found just once. This CDR3 contains 13 residues. Germline CDR1 and CDR2: SGHAT and FQNNGV. The junction had 1 base not matched to a gene; V was cut back by 3 bases and J by 3 bases. This receptor was taken from an older woman with acute or convalescent COVID-19. The chain joins TRBV11-2 to TRBJ2-7; 8 bases are shared with TRBD1. What was sequenced was peripheral blood. CDR3 region: CASSFDRGYEQYF. The CDR3 DNA reads as TGTGCCAGCAGCTTCGACAGGGGCTACGAGCAGTACTTC.